Listed here are 16 T cell receptor beta chains from one sample, sequenced in a study of cytomegalovirus exposure and HLA in healthy donors. The PCR employed 60 Vbeta primers together with 13 Jbeta primers. The assay was immunoSEQ multiplex PCR, and TCRdb's table has in-frame clones only and misses some. The table shows roughly 200,000 clones, with around four fifths occurring only once. The source material was PBMCs. The origin of the receptors is a woman aged 40-49 years in good health and CMV-seronegative.

The chain employs TRBV29-1 and TRBJ1-2, with D unclear. This CDR3 spans 15 amino acids. The germline gives CDR1 SQVTM, CDR2 ANQGSEA. V lost 3 bases, J lost 4 bases, and 18 bases lay in between. DNA of the CDR3: TGCAGCGTTGAGGAAATTCTCCAAACGGGCTATGGCTACACCTTC. Translated: CSVEEILQTGYGYTF.

The chain is built from TRBV21-1 and TRBJ2-3; the table's TRBD2 call for D was not verified on the DNA. TRBV21-1 is a documented pseudogene. The CDR3 is made up of 17 amino acids. The CDR3 coding sequence is TGTGCCAGCAGCAAAATGGAGCCGCGGGAGGGCACAGATACGCAGTATTTT. It is translated as CASSKMEPREGTDTQYF.

The rearrangement links TRBV27 to TRBJ2-7; 9 bases agree with TRBD2. Trimming cost V 7 bases and J 2 bases; bases outside gene matches: 12. Germline values: CDR1 MNHEY, CDR2 SMNVEV (reference sequence). CDR3 length equals 16 residues. CDR3 sequence: CASTPGSGSPPYEQYF. DNA for the CDR3: TGTGCCAGCACCCCGGGTAGCGGGAGCCCACCCTACGAGCAGTACTTC.

The chain links TRBV27 to TRBJ1-2; no clear D gene. Trimming removed 5 bases at V and 8 bases at J, with 15 bases between. Germline CDR1 and CDR2: MNHEY and SMNVEV (reference sequence). The CDR3 loop spans 13 amino acids. The CDR3 loop reads CASSPGLPSGYTF. CDR3 coding DNA: TGTGCCAGCAGTCCAGGACTGCCTTCGGGCTACACCTTC.

This clone has just one count. The chain carries TRBV7-6 and TRBJ2-5; possibly TRBD1 for D (6 bases). The CDR3 covers 17 residues. Trimming removed 0 bases at V and 2 bases at J, with 16 bases between. CDR1 and CDR2 (germline): SGHVS, FNYEAQ. The chain's CDR3 is CASSLANRAGGQETQYF. The CDR3 DNA reads as TGTGCCAGCAGCTTAGCCAACAGGGCCGGAGGTCAAGAGACCCAGTACTTC. Combining the CDR3 with reference TRBV7-6 and TRBJ2-5 gives the whole variable domain GAGVSQSPRYKVTKRGQDVALRCDPISGHVSLYWYRQALGQGPEFLTYFNYEAQQDKSGLPNDRFSAERPEGSISTLTIQRTEQRDSAMYRCASSLANRAGGQETQYFGPGTRLLVL.

The chain combines TRBV28 with TRBJ1-1; no definite D call. The V gene's germline CDR1 is MDHEN and CDR2 SYDVKM. V was trimmed by 2 bases and J by 8 bases, leaving 9 bases between them. The CDR3 spans 12 residues. The CDR3: CASSLNIQEAFF. CDR3 nucleotides: TGTGCCAGCAGTTTAAATATTCAGGAAGCTTTCTTT. Full variable domain (rest looked up from reference TRBV28 and TRBJ1-1): DVKVTQSSRYLVKRTGEKVFLECVQDMDHENMFWYRQDPGLGLRLIYFSYDVKMKEKGDIPEGYSVSREKKERFSLILESASTNQTSMYLCASSLNIQEAFFGQGTRLTVV.

This chain uses TRBV30 with TRBJ2-3, with 12 bases identical to TRBD2. This CDR3 spans 15 amino acids. J was trimmed by 3 bases and V by 4 bases; bases with no gene match: 5. CDR1 is GTSNPN and CDR2 is SVGIG in the germline V gene (reference sequence). This CDR3 is CAWTLTSGSTDTQYF. The CDR3 region has the DNA TGTGCCTGGACGCTGACTAGCGGGAGTACAGATACGCAGTATTTT. Supplemented by reference TRBV30 and TRBJ2-3, the full variable domain reads SQTIHQWPATLVQPVGSPLSLECTVEGTSNPNLYWYRQAAGRGLQLLFYSVGIGQISSEVPQNLSASRPQDRQFILSSKKLLLSDSGFYLCAWTLTSGSTDTQYFGPGTRLTVL.

The rearrangement uses TRBV4-1 and TRBJ2-1; 7 bases line up with TRBD2. This CDR3 has 17 residues. The germline gives CDR1 MGHRA, CDR2 YSYEKL. J lost 7 bases, V lost 4 bases, and 16 bases had no gene match. The CDR3 sequence: CASSLLKVGGLPNEQFF. CDR3 DNA sequence: TGCGCCAGCAGCCTACTCAAGGTGGGGGGGTTACCTAATGAGCAGTTCTTC.

This chain joins TRBV6-6 and TRBJ1-2; 8 bases map to TRBD1. The CDR3 consists of 16 residues. Germline loops: CDR1 MNHNY, CDR2 SVGAGI (reference sequence). Trimming at V came to 2 bases and at J to 5 bases, leaving 10 bases not matched to a gene. The DNA of the CDR3 is TGTGCCAGCAGTTACGGGCAGGGGGCAAGTGGGTATGGCTACACCTTC. Amino acids: CASSYGQGASGYGYTF.

The chain carries TRBV7-9 and TRBJ2-7; tentatively, D is TRBD1 (6 bases). The V end lost 5 bases, the J end lost 6 bases, and 11 bases lay between the germline ends. In germline, CDR1 is SEHNR, CDR2 FQNEAQ (reference sequence). The CDR3 extends over 12 amino acids. CDR3 coding DNA: TGTGCCAGCAGCATATCCAGGGGCGAGCAGTACTTC. Its translation: CASSISRGEQYF.

The gene calls are TRBV10-3 and TRBJ2-7, with a tentative D call TRBD2 (6 bases). The CDR3 length is 13 residues. Trimming cost V 6 bases and J 3 bases, with 12 bases left between them. CDR1 is ENHRY and CDR2 is SYGVKD in the germline V gene. This chain's CDR3 is CAIRDQGGYEQYF. The CDR3 nucleotides are TGTGCCATCAGGGACCAGGGAGGCTACGAGCAGTACTTC.

This chain links TRBV28 with TRBJ2-6; D is unresolved. Looked up from germline, CDR1 is MDHEN and CDR2 is SYDVKM. V was shortened by 10 bases and J by 1 base, with 8 bases between the two germline ends. The CDR3 runs to 13 residues. This CDR3 is CATESSGANVLTF. The CDR3 DNA sequence: TGTGCCACCGAGAGTTCTGGGGCCAACGTCCTGACTTTC.

The chain has TRBV5-1 and TRBJ1-1; D possibly corresponds to TRBD1 (5 bases). Looked up from germline, CDR1 is SGHRS and CDR2 is YFSETQ. There are 11 residues in the CDR3. The V and J ends lost 3 bases and 12 bases respectively, with 12 bases between them. This chain's CDR3 is CASSSDRIPFF. The CDR3 region has the DNA TGCGCCAGCAGCTCAGACAGAATACCTTTCTTT.

This rearrangement joins TRBV30 to TRBJ2-7; no clear D. Germline V gives CDR1 GTSNPN, CDR2 SVGIG (reference sequence). CDR3 length: 14 residues. Trimming shortened V by 3 bases and J by 0 bases, and 12 bases separated the two germline ends. The CDR3 DNA reads TGTGCCTGGAGGTCTGTTTATAGCTCCTACGAGCAGTACTTC. Its protein product is CAWRSVYSSYEQYF.

V usage is TRBV29-1 and J usage is TRBJ2-5; 10 nucleotides agree with TRBD2. CDR3 size: 13 residues. CDR1 and CDR2 (germline): SQVTM, ANQGSEA. CDR3: CSAAGLATETQYF. The CDR3 nucleotides read TGCAGTGCTGCGGGACTAGCGACGGAGACCCAGTACTTC.

Comments on this clone: A junction end diverges from the germline sequence, so it may reflect a read error. V gene TRBV9 combines with J gene TRBJ2-2; no definite D call. CDR1 is SGDLS and CDR2 is YYNGEE in the germline V gene. The CDR3 totals 13 residues. Here the CDR3 DNA reads TGTGCCAGCACCGTAGGGCCGAACGGGGAGCTGTTTTTT. Protein product: CASTVGPNGELFF.